This TCR beta chain was identified in a study of cytomegalovirus exposure and HLA in healthy donors. Study results and limitations: Overall, approximately 150 TCR beta chains were annotated as cytomegalovirus-associated.

The PCR used 60 Vbeta and 13 Jbeta primers. The method was immunoSEQ multiplex PCR; TCRdb's version includes in-frame clones alone and lacks a portion of them. The profile covers 95,000 to 150,000 clones, with over 60% appearing a single time and roughly 5.2% taken by the ten largest. Regarding this clone: Antigen unknown.

The V and J ends lost 5 bases and 8 bases respectively, with 12 bases between them. The germline CDR1 and CDR2 sequences are SEHNR and FQNEAQ (reference sequence). This CDR3 is built from 12 residues. This clonotype was obtained from a young man in good health and CMV-seropositive. Sequencing used PBMCs. The genes are TRBV7-9 and TRBJ1-1, with TRBD1 as a possible D gene (5 bases). In DNA, the CDR3 is TGTGCCAGCAGCCTCACAGGCCCCGAAGCTTTCTTT. It specifies CASSLTGPEAFF.